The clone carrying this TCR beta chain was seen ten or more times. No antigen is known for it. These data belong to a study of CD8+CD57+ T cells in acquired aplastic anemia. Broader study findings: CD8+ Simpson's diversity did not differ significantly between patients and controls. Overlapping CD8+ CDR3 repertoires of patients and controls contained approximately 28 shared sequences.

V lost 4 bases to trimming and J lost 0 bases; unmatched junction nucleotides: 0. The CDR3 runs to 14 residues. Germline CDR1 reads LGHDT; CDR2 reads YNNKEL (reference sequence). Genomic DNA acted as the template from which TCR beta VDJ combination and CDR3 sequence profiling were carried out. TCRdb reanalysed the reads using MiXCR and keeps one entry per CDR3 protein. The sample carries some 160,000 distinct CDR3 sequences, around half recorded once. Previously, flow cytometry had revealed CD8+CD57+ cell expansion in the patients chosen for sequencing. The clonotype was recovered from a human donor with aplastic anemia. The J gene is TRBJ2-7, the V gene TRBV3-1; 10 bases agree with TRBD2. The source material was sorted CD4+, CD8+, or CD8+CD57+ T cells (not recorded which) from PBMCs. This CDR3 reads CASSLAGGSYEQYF. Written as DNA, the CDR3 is TGTGCCAGCAGCCTAGCGGGAGGCTCCTACGAGCAGTACTTC.